Following are 28 T cell receptor beta chains from one sample sequenced in a study of T cells in Graves' hyperthyroidism and ophthalmopathy. The source material, RNA transcripts, was used to amplify TCR beta CDR3 regions. In the first-round RT-PCR of the TCR CDR3, the HTBI primer set was used. TCRdb ran MiXCR on the multiplex PCR reads and lists one entry per CDR3 protein. Of some 500,000 distinct CDR3 sequences detected, about 16% appear once; the ten largest clones hold about 31%. The sequenced sample consisted of blood. Receptors originate from a woman aged 25 to 39 with Graves' ophthalmopathy.

The chain joins TRBV27 to TRBJ2-5; 8 nucleotides match TRBD1. This CDR3 has 14 residues. CDR1 MNHEY and CDR2 SMNVEV come from the germline V gene (reference sequence). V lost 5 bases to trimming and J lost 5 bases; unmatched junction nucleotides: 7. DNA of the CDR3: TGTGCCAGCAGTGCACAGGGGGTGGGGGAGACCCAGTACTTC. Protein product: CASSAQGVGETQYF.

The chain recombines TRBV10-3 with TRBJ2-7, with D perhaps TRBD1 (6 bases). The V and J ends lost 4 bases and 0 bases respectively, with 10 bases between them. Germline lookup yields CDR1 ENHRY and CDR2 SYGVKD. The CDR3 spans 14 residues. DNA for the CDR3: TGTGCCATCAGTGGGACAGTTGGCTCCTACGAGCAGTACTTC. It translates to CAISGTVGSYEQYF.

The chain joins TRBV20-1 to TRBJ2-3; 7 bases agree with TRBD2. There are 15 residues in the CDR3. From germline, CDR1 is DFQATT and CDR2 SNEGSKA (reference sequence). V gave up 3 bases and J gave up 3 bases; unmatched junction bases: 9. CDR3 protein: CSARLAGVLTDTQYF. Here the CDR3 DNA reads TGCAGTGCTAGGCTGGCGGGAGTGCTTACAGATACGCAGTATTTT.

This clonotype was found a few times. This sequence joins TRBV7-2 and TRBJ2-7; D is unresolved. The CDR3 sequence is 12 residues long. Germline CDR1 SGHTA, CDR2 FQGNSA. V lost 5 bases, J lost 5 bases, and 10 bases lay in between. DNA of the CDR3: TGTGCCAGCAGCCGCCCCAGGAACGAGCAGTACTTC. Residues: CASSRPRNEQYF.

The J gene is TRBJ2-7, the V gene TRBV2, with 11 positions matching TRBD1. In germline, CDR1 is SNHLY, CDR2 FYNNEI. The length of the CDR3 is 15 residues. The ends lost 1 base at V and 5 bases at J; junction bases unmatched: 4. This CDR3 is CASSEVPGQGDEQYF. CDR3 DNA: TGTGCCAGCAGTGAAGTGCCGGGACAGGGGGACGAGCAGTACTTC.

This clonotype occurred many times. DNA of the CDR3: TGCAGTGCTAATCGGTGGGACTACAATGAGCAGTTCTTC. It encodes CSANRWDYNEQFF. The genes are TRBV20-1 and TRBJ2-1; D unclear. Trimming took off 4 bases at V and 3 bases at J, with 10 bases between the two ends. Germline V gene sequence: CDR1 DFQATT, CDR2 SNEGSKA (reference sequence). The CDR3 runs 13 residues.

This clonotype was seen more than once but under ten times. The V and J genes are TRBV7-8 and TRBJ2-7; D gene unclear. The CDR3 sequence is 11 residues long. Looked up from germline, CDR1 is SGHVS and CDR2 is FQNEAQ. Trimming took off 5 bases at V and 7 bases at J, with 9 bases between the two ends. The CDR3 DNA follows: TGTGCCAGCAGCACGACGGCGGAGCAGTACTTC. Translating gives CASSTTAEQYF. The whole variable domain, remainder taken from reference TRBV7-8 and TRBJ2-7, is GAGVSQSPRYKVAKRGQDVALRCDPISGHVSLFWYQQALGQGPEFLTYFQNEAQLDKSGLPSDRFFAERPEGSVSTLKIQRTQQEDSAVYLCASSTTAEQYFGPGTRLTVT.

This clonotype showed up many times. This chain connects TRBV6-1 to TRBJ2-7; D is unresolved. This CDR3 is built from 12 residues. Germline CDR1 and CDR2: MNHNS and SASEGT. V dropped 4 bases and J dropped 5 bases, with 9 bases sitting between them. The CDR3 bases are TGTGCCAGCAGTGCCTTCCCTGACGAGCAGTACTTC. The encoded protein is CASSAFPDEQYF.

This clonotype has just a few counts. The chain employs TRBV19 and TRBJ2-7; 7 nucleotides match TRBD2. The CDR3 is 15 amino acids. From germline, CDR1 is LNHDA and CDR2 SQIVND (reference sequence). Trimming cost V 4 bases and J 0 bases; bases outside gene matches: 6. For the CDR3, the DNA is TGTGCCAGTAGTAATAGCGGGTATAGCTCCTACGAGCAGTACTTC. Translation gives CASSNSGYSSYEQYF.

This clonotype appeared many times. The chain combines TRBV30 with TRBJ2-1; TRBD2 is a possible D gene (6 bases). The germline gives CDR1 GTSNPN, CDR2 SVGIG (reference sequence). The CDR3 spans 13 residues. V was trimmed by 3 bases and J by 7 bases, leaving 13 bases between them. CDR3 region: CAWRGGGWNEQFF. In nucleotides, the CDR3 is TGTGCCTGGAGGGGAGGAGGGTGGAATGAGCAGTTCTTC. The variable domain in full, completed from reference TRBV30 and TRBJ2-1, reads SQTIHQWPATLVQPVGSPLSLECTVEGTSNPNLYWYRQAAGRGLQLLFYSVGIGQISSEVPQNLSASRPQDRQFILSSKKLLLSDSGFYLCAWRGGGWNEQFFGPGTRLTVL.

This clonotype came up a few times. The J gene is TRBJ1-1, the V gene TRBV19; a possible D gene is TRBD1 (5 bases). V gave up 6 bases and J gave up 3 bases, with 14 bases separating them. In germline, CDR1 is LNHDA, CDR2 SQIVND (reference sequence). The CDR3 totals 14 residues. CDR3 coding DNA: TGTGCCAGTAGGGGGGGACCCTGGGACACTGAAGCTTTCTTT. Protein: CASRGGPWDTEAFF.

This clonotype has more than one count but fewer than ten. This chain joins TRBV7-2 and TRBJ1-1; 11 bases line up with TRBD1. The CDR3 has 14 residues. The J segment lost 5 bases and the V segment lost 4 bases, leaving 3 bases of the junction unmatched. CDR1 is SGHTA, CDR2 FQGNSA, per germline. CDR3: CASSSGTGGTEAFF. As DNA, the CDR3 is TGTGCCAGCAGCTCCGGGACAGGGGGGACTGAAGCTTTCTTT.

The chain employs TRBV2 and TRBJ2-3; 7 bases are shared with TRBD1. CDR3 length equals 19 residues. V shed 6 bases and J 0 bases; nucleotides not matched to a gene: 18. The germline V gene encodes CDR1 SNHLY and CDR2 FYNNEI. The CDR3 sequence: CASSYQILQGPLSTDTQYF. CDR3 DNA sequence: TGTGCCAGCAGCTACCAAATTTTACAGGGGCCACTTAGCACAGATACGCAGTATTTT.

This clonotype was counted many times. The gene calls are TRBV30 and TRBJ2-1; no clear D. Germline V lookup: CDR1 GTSNPN, CDR2 SVGIG (reference sequence). The CDR3 has 12 amino acids. Trimming left V 8 bases short and J 2 bases short, with 10 bases between. CDR3 sequence reads: CAVYGPYNEQFF. The CDR3 nucleotides read TGTGCCGTCTATGGGCCCTACAATGAGCAGTTCTTC.

This clonotype occurred many times. The chain recombines TRBV20-1 with TRBJ2-2; D unresolved. The CDR3 sequence is 16 residues long. Germline CDR1 is DFQATT and CDR2 is SNEGSKA (reference sequence). V was clipped by 0 bases and J by 1 base, with 12 bases between them. The CDR3 DNA reads as TGCAGTGCTAGAGATGCGGCGGTGGGGAACACCGGGGAGCTGTTTTTT. Amino acids: CSARDAAVGNTGELFF.

The rearrangement uses TRBV10-3 and TRBJ2-7; 11 bases align to TRBD2. CDR3 size: 17 residues. Germline values: CDR1 ENHRY, CDR2 SYGVKD. V was clipped by 2 bases and J by 4 bases; unmatched bases: 10. The CDR3: CAISEPTTSGDRYEQYF. CDR3 sequence (DNA): TGTGCCATCAGTGAGCCAACGACTAGCGGGGACAGGTACGAGCAGTACTTC.

This clonotype has more than one count but fewer than ten. The rearrangement joins TRBV7-8 to TRBJ1-1; D is unresolved. Germline CDR1 reads SGHVS; CDR2 reads FQNEAQ. V lost 7 bases to trimming and J lost 4 bases, with 16 bases between them. The CDR3 contains 14 residues. The chain's CDR3 is CASIDRVMGTEAFF. The CDR3 nucleotides read TGTGCCAGCATCGATCGGGTAATGGGCACTGAAGCTTTCTTT.

Turning to this clonotype: A clone one base away is much larger, so this may be a read error. The chain carries TRBV28 and TRBJ2-3, with D maybe TRBD1 (5 bases). The germline V gene encodes CDR1 MDHEN and CDR2 SYDVKM. The CDR3 runs to 13 residues. The CDR3: CASSPYRTGTQYF. CDR3 sequence (DNA): TGTGCCAGCAGTCCATACCGCACAGGTACGCAGTATTTT.

The chain carries TRBV28 and TRBJ1-1, with 8 bases aligning to TRBD1. Germline-derived CDR1 and CDR2 are MDHEN and SYDVKM. The CDR3 is 15 residues long. V gave up 5 bases and J gave up 4 bases; unmatched junction bases: 9. CDR3 DNA sequence: TGTGCCAGCAGTGATGACAGGGGCGCTCCCACTGAAGCTTTCTTT. Its translation: CASSDDRGAPTEAFF.

This clonotype appeared a few times. The rearrangement uses TRBV6-6 and TRBJ2-5; D is undetermined. The CDR3 has 15 residues. In germline, CDR1 is MNHNY, CDR2 SVGAGI (reference sequence). V lost 2 bases and J lost 5, with 15 bases in between. CDR3 sequence (DNA): TGTGCCAGCAGTTACACGGCAGGTCTTTCGGAGACCCAGTACTTC. Protein: CASSYTAGLSETQYF.

This clonotype was found many times. This sequence joins TRBV3-1 and TRBJ1-2; D gene uncertain. The CDR3 length is 13 residues. V lost 1 base and J lost 8, with 11 bases in between. Germline loops: CDR1 LGHDT, CDR2 YNNKEL (reference sequence). CDR3 DNA sequence: TGTGCCAGCAGCCAAGGACGGAATGGGGGCTACACCTTC. Protein: CASSQGRNGGYTF.

The CDR3 region has the DNA TGTGCCAGCAGCATGACAGCATACGAGCAGTACTTC. Its protein product is CASSMTAYEQYF. The chain recombines TRBV7-6 with TRBJ2-7, with TRBD1 as a possible D gene (5 bases). Germline-derived CDR1 and CDR2 are SGHVS and FNYEAQ. Trimming took 5 bases from V and 4 from J, leaving 9 bases between them. This CDR3 spans 12 amino acids.

Ten or more counts support this clonotype. The rearrangement links TRBV2 to TRBJ2-1; D might be TRBD2 (6 bases). The V end lost 3 bases, the J end lost 3 bases, and 15 bases lay between the germline ends. Germline CDR1 reads SNHLY; CDR2 reads FYNNEI. CDR3 size: 16 residues. CDR3 DNA sequence: TGTGCCAGCAGTGACCCGGGGGATAGAGTCTACAATGAGCAGTTCTTC. It codes for CASSDPGDRVYNEQFF.

The V gene is TRBV19, the J gene TRBJ2-7, with D possibly matching TRBD2 (5 bases). Deletions cut 1 base from V and 5 bases from J, with 12 bases between. Germline V gives CDR1 LNHDA, CDR2 SQIVND (reference sequence). The CDR3 sequence is 14 residues long. CDR3 DNA: TGTGCCAGTAGTATAGTACAAGGGAGCAACGAGCAGTACTTC. Translated: CASSIVQGSNEQYF.

In this sample, this clonotype turned up many times. This chain connects TRBV30 to TRBJ2-1; 9 bases match TRBD2. V was clipped by 0 bases and J by 10 bases; unmatched bases: 13. The CDR3 covers 16 residues. Germline-derived CDR1 and CDR2 are GTSNPN and SVGIG (reference sequence). This CDR3 is CAWSVFSGSKVGEQFF. In DNA form, the CDR3 reads TGTGCCTGGAGTGTATTTAGCGGGAGTAAGGTGGGGGAGCAGTTCTTC. The entire variable domain, with the rest obtained from reference TRBV30 and TRBJ2-1, is as follows: SQTIHQWPATLVQPVGSPLSLECTVEGTSNPNLYWYRQAAGRGLQLLFYSVGIGQISSEVPQNLSASRPQDRQFILSSKKLLLSDSGFYLCAWSVFSGSKVGEQFFGPGTRLTVL.

This clonotype was seen at least ten times. This chain uses TRBV7-2 with TRBJ2-7, with TRBD1 matching over 7 bases. Unmatched junction bases numbered 15, after V lost 5 bases and J lost 2 bases. This CDR3 is 17 amino acids long. The germline gives CDR1 SGHTA, CDR2 FQGNSA. CDR3 region: CASSHLGGSSLAYEQYF. The CDR3 nucleotides are TGTGCCAGCAGCCACCTAGGGGGCTCCTCATTAGCCTACGAGCAGTACTTC.

The chain carries TRBV27 and TRBJ2-1, with D tentatively TRBD2 (5 bases). This CDR3 is built from 14 residues. The ends were cut back, 5 bases at V and 3 bases at J, with 11 bases in the middle. Per the germline V gene, CDR1 is MNHEY and CDR2 is SMNVEV (reference sequence). The CDR3 region has the DNA TGTGCCAGCAGTCCTCGACGGGACTACAATGAGCAGTTCTTC. Its translation is CASSPRRDYNEQFF.

The V call is TRBV28, the J call TRBJ2-7; possible D gene TRBD1, 6 bases. The CDR3 has 13 residues. Trimming took 8 bases from V and 3 from J, leaving 14 bases between them. Germline V gene data show CDR1 as MDHEN and CDR2 as SYDVKM. Written as DNA, the CDR3 is TGTGCCAGCGGAACAGGGAGCAACTACGAGCAGTACTTC. Protein product: CASGTGSNYEQYF. Together with reference TRBV28 and TRBJ2-7, the CDR3 gives the full variable domain: DVKVTQSSRYLVKRTGEKVFLECVQDMDHENMFWYRQDPGLGLRLIYFSYDVKMKEKGDIPEGYSVSREKKERFSLILESASTNQTSMYLCASGTGSNYEQYFGPGTRLTVT.